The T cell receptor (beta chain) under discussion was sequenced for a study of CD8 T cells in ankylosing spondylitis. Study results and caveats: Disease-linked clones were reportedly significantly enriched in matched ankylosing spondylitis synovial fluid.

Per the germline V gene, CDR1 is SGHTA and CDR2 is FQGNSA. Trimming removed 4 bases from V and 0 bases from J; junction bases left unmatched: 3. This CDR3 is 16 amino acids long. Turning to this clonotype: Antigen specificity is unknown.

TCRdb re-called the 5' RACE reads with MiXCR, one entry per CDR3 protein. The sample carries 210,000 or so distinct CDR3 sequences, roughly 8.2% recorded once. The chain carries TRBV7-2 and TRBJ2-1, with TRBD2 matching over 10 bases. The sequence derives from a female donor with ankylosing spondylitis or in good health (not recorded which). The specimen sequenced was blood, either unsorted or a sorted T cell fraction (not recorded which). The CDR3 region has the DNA TGTGCCAGCAGCTCTAGCGGGAGCCTCTCCTACAATGAGCAGTTCTTC. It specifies CASSSSGSLSYNEQFF.